This TCR beta chain was retrieved from a study of naive and memory T cell subsets. RNA was extracted from 2.5 to 3 ml of whole blood of healthy adults. The library had UMIs added by 3' ligation of an oligonucleotide to TCR cDNA. Notes on this clonotype: It is unclear where the CDR3 begins or ends on the DNA, so no DNA is shown, and the CDR3 is as TCRdb lists it.

For blood and skin samples, reverse transcription used TCR alpha and beta constant primers. TCRdb passed the 5' RACE reads through MiXCR, listing each CDR3 protein once. The sample carries about 21,000 distinct CDR3 sequences, approximately 3.9% recorded once. Germline CDR1 is MNHEY and CDR2 is SMNVEV (reference sequence). The CDR3 region is 15 residues in length, termini included. The genes are TRBV27 and TRBJ1-2; the tabulated D call, TRBD1, remains unverified against the DNA. This clonotype originated in a male donor in good health. Here the CDR3 reads CASSLVGAGNYGDTF.